Listed here are 16 T cell receptor beta chains from one sample, sequenced in a study of regulatory T cells in long-lasting Graves disease. Library construction for TCR beta used iRepertoire HTBI primers and Arm-PCR of CDR3 regions. TCRdb analysed the multiplex PCR reads with MiXCR anew, one entry per CDR3 protein. Among 400,000 to 500,000 distinct CDR3 sequences listed, roughly 15% were seen once. Time point reported: newly diagnosed GD, antithyroid drugs for less than 3 months. Isolated PBMC RNA provided the starting material for the TCR library. This sample was shared with a second study, whose subject was T cells in Graves' hyperthyroidism and ophthalmopathy.

Sequenced material: peripheral blood mononuclear cells (PBMCs), taken at new diagnosis, from a patient treated with antithyroid drugs. These receptors all come from a woman in her fifties or sixties with Graves disease.

The sample holds many counts of this clonotype. The chain carries TRBV12-3 or TRBV12-4 and TRBJ2-2; 12 bases are shared with TRBD1. Trimming removed 6 bases from V and 5 bases from J; junction bases left unmatched: 4. The CDR3 has 15 amino acids. The CDR3 sequence is CASSWDRGQTGELFF. The CDR3 DNA sequence: TGTGCCAGCAGCTGGGACAGGGGGCAAACCGGGGAGCTGTTTTTT.

This clonotype was counted at least ten times. The chain is built from TRBV20-1 and TRBJ2-3; TRBD2 is a possible D gene (6 bases). Germline V CDR1 and CDR2: DFQATT, SNEGSKA (reference sequence). The CDR3 is made up of 13 amino acids. V lost 2 bases and J lost 8, with 14 bases in between. The chain's CDR3 is CSARRDSRGTQYF. The CDR3 DNA reads as TGCAGTGCTAGACGGGACTCGAGGGGTACGCAGTATTTT.

In its sample, this clonotype was seen a few times. This chain uses TRBV7-3 with TRBJ2-2; D may correspond to TRBD1 or TRBD2 (5 bases each). The CDR3 covers 22 residues. Trimming took off 1 base at V and 4 bases at J, with 31 bases between the two ends. Germline V lookup: CDR1 SGHTA, CDR2 FQGTGA. This chain's CDR3 is CASSLNPGATSGPPYFTGELFF. The CDR3 DNA is TGTGCCAGCAGCTTAAATCCCGGGGCCACCTCAGGGCCACCTTATTTCACCGGGGAGCTGTTTTTT.

This clonotype was counted between two and nine times. The V call is TRBV5-1, the J call TRBJ2-1, with TRBD2 identical over 12 bases. Germline V CDR1 and CDR2: SGHRS, YFSETQ. The CDR3 contains 17 residues. The junction had 6 bases not matched to a gene; V was cut back by 0 bases and J by 5 bases. CDR3 in DNA: TGCGCCAGCAGCTTGGTGGCTAGCGGGAGGGCCGACAATGAGCAGTTCTTC. This sequence encodes CASSLVASGRADNEQFF.

Ten or more counts support this clonotype. This chain joins TRBV5-1 and TRBJ2-7; D may be TRBD1 (6 bases). This CDR3 is 15 amino acids long. From germline, CDR1 is SGHRS and CDR2 YFSETQ. Trimming removed 2 bases from V and 1 base from J, with 13 bases in between. For the CDR3, the DNA is TGCGCCAGCAGCTTTTCCCGGGGACAATCCTACGAGCAGTACTTC. It encodes CASSFSRGQSYEQYF.

The rearrangement uses TRBV18 and TRBJ1-2, with 7 bases fitting TRBD1. The CDR3 spans 17 residues. CDR1 is KGHSH, CDR2 LQKENI, per germline. After removal of 3 bases from V and 4 bases from J, the junction contained 14 bases not matched to a gene. The DNA of the CDR3 is TGTGCCAGCTCACCTGAGACAGGGTGGATTAGTAGCTATGGCTACACCTTC. Translated, it gives CASSPETGWISSYGYTF.

Remarks on this clonotype: This may be a read error: a much more frequent sequence differs by one nucleotide. This sequence joins TRBV5-1 and TRBJ2-1, with 8 bases aligning to TRBD2. CDR1 and CDR2 (germline): SGHRS, YFSETQ. The CDR3 runs 15 residues. The chain's CDR3 is CASSRTGGPGNGQFF. DNA of the CDR3: TGCGCCAGCAGCAGAACGGGAGGGCCAGGCAATGGGCAGTTCTTC. The variable domain in full, with the rest retrieved from reference TRBV5-1 and TRBJ2-1, is KAGVTQTPRYLIKTRGQQVTLSCSPISGHRSVSWYQQTPGQGLQFLFEYFSETQRNKGNFPGRFSGRQFSNSRSEMNVSTLELGDSALYLCASSRTGGPGNGQFFGPGTRLTVL.

This clonotype was observed many times. The gene calls are TRBV11-2 and TRBJ1-4; 8 nucleotides line up with TRBD1. CDR3 length equals 17 residues. Germline CDR1 reads SGHAT; CDR2 reads FQNNGV. With V trimmed by 5 bases and J by 4 bases, 12 bases remained unmatched. The CDR3 bases are TGTGCCAGCAGCGGCCGTGGACAGGGAACCGTTAATGAAAAACTGTTTTTT. Its protein is CASSGRGQGTVNEKLFF.

This clonotype came up a few times. CDR3 in amino acids: CASSLEDSRVYTIYF. In DNA, the CDR3 is TGTGCCAGCAGCTTAGAGGACAGCCGTGTCTACACCATATATTTT. The rearrangement links TRBV7-9 to TRBJ1-3; the D gene is possibly TRBD1 (6 bases). Germline V CDR1 and CDR2: SEHNR, FQNEAQ (reference sequence). This CDR3 has 15 residues. V dropped 1 base and J dropped 8 bases, with 15 bases sitting between them.

Only a few counts were recorded for this clonotype. The chain is built from TRBV3-1 and TRBJ1-3; D unclear. CDR1 and CDR2 from the germline V gene are LGHDT and YNNKEL (reference sequence). The length of the CDR3 is 16 residues. Trimming cost V 0 bases and J 0 bases, with 9 bases left between them. This CDR3 is CASSQDTGSSGNTIYF. In DNA, the CDR3 is TGTGCCAGCAGCCAAGATACCGGGAGCTCTGGAAACACCATATATTTT.

A single count supports this clonotype. V usage is TRBV7-9 and J usage is TRBJ2-3, with TRBD2 as a possible D gene (6 bases). CDR1 and CDR2 (germline): SEHNR, FQNEAQ (reference sequence). CDR3 length: 17 residues. Trimming cost V 9 bases and J 0 bases, with 22 bases left between them. CDR3 residues: CARNRGIRTPSTDTQYF. CDR3 bases: TGTGCCAGAAATCGGGGGATTAGAACCCCTAGCACAGATACGCAGTATTTT.

J is TRBJ1-4 and V is TRBV6-9, with 9 positions matching TRBD1. Germline V gene lookup returns CDR1 MNHGY and CDR2 SVAAGI. This CDR3 spans 16 amino acids. The trim removed 4 bases at V and 6 bases at J, leaving 9 bases unmatched. The CDR3 DNA reads TGTGCCAGCAGTTCCCCACTGACAGGGGGTGATGAAAAACTGTTTTTT. Its translation: CASSSPLTGGDEKLFF.

The chain couples TRBV20-1 to TRBJ1-2; TRBD1 is a possible D gene (5 bases). There are 14 residues in the CDR3. Trimming took 0 bases from V and 8 from J, leaving 16 bases between them. Germline V gives CDR1 DFQATT, CDR2 SNEGSKA (reference sequence). The CDR3 spells CSAREPGNRMGYTF. CDR3 nucleotides: TGCAGTGCTAGAGAACCAGGGAATCGGATGGGCTACACCTTC.

CDR3 in amino acids: CASSGRETGKRNEKLFF. DNA of the CDR3: TGTGCCAGCAGCGGACGCGAGACAGGAAAGAGAAATGAAAAACTGTTTTTT. The chain couples TRBV14 to TRBJ1-4, with D maybe TRBD1 (6 bases). V was trimmed by 5 bases and J by 5 bases, leaving 21 bases between them. In germline, CDR1 is SGHDN, CDR2 FVKESK. This CDR3 is built from 17 residues.

The chain uses TRBV19 and TRBJ2-7, with 8 positions matching TRBD1. Looked up from germline, CDR1 is LNHDA and CDR2 is SQIVND (reference sequence). V lost 5 bases to trimming and J lost 3 bases; unmatched junction nucleotides: 12. The CDR3 totals 16 residues. This chain's CDR3 is CASSSMTGTGYYEQYF. For the CDR3, the DNA is TGTGCCAGTAGTTCAATGACCGGGACAGGCTACTACGAGCAGTACTTC.

There are a few counts of this clonotype. The rearrangement joins TRBV12-3 or TRBV12-4 to TRBJ2-2, with 10 bases lining up with TRBD2. The junction had 4 bases not matched to a gene; V was cut back by 6 bases and J by 3 bases. This CDR3 region has 15 residues. The CDR3: CASRRTSGYTGELFF. CDR3 coding DNA: TGTGCCAGCAGAAGGACTAGCGGTTACACCGGGGAGCTGTTTTTT.